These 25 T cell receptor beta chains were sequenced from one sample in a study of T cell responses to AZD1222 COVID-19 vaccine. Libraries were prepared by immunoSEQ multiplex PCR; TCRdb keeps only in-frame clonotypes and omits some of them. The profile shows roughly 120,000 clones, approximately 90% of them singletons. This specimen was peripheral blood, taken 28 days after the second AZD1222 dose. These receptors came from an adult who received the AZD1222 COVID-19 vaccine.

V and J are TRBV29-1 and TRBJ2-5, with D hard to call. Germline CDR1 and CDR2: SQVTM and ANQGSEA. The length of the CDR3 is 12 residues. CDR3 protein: CSTWASGETQYF. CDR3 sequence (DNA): TGCAGTACTTGGGCCTCGGGAGAGACCCAGTACTTC.

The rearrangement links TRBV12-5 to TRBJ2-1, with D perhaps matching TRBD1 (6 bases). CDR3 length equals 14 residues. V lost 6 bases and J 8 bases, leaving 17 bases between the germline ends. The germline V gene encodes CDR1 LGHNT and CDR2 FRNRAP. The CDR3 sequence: CASGETDRFDEQFF. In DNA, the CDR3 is TGTGCTAGTGGAGAGACGGACAGATTCGATGAGCAGTTCTTC.

In nucleotides, the CDR3 is TGTGCCAGCAGCCCCCGGGTGGGGGGGACACGTAATGAGCAGTTCTTC. The encoded protein is CASSPRVGGTRNEQFF. The chain links TRBV5-4 to TRBJ2-1; D is possibly TRBD2 (7 bases). Trimming shortened V by 4 bases and J by 7 bases, and 21 bases separated the two germline ends. The CDR3 is made up of 16 amino acids. Germline V gene data show CDR1 as SGHNT and CDR2 as YYREEE (reference sequence).

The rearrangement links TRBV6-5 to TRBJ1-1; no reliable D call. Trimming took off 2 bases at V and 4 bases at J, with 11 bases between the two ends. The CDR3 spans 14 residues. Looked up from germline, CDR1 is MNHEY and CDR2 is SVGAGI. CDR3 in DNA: TGTGCCAGCAGTTACGACGGGGTTGGCACTGAAGCTTTCTTT. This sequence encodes CASSYDGVGTEAFF.

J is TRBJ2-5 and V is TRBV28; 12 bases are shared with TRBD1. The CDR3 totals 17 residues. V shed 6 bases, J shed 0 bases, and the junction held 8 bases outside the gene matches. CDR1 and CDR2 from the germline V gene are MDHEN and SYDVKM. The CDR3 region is CASSRGDRGLYQETQYF. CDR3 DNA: TGTGCCAGCAGCCGGGGGGACAGGGGGCTGTACCAAGAGACCCAGTACTTC.

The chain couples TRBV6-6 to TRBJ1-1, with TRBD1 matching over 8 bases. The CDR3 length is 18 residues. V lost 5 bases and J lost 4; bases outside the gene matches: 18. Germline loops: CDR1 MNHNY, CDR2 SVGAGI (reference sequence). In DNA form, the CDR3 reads TGTGCCAGCAGTCCCCACCCCCCACAGGGGGAAGGGTTCACTGAAGCTTTCTTT. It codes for CASSPHPPQGEGFTEAFF.

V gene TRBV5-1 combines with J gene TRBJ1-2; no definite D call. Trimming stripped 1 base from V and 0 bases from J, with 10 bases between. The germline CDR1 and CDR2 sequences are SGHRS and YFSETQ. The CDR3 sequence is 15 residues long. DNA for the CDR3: TGCGCCAGCAGCTTGTTAACAGTTACTAACTATGGCTACACCTTC. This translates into CASSLLTVTNYGYTF.

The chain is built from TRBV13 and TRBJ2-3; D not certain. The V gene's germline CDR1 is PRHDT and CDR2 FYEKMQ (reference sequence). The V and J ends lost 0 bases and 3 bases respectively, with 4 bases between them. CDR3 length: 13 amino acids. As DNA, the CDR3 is TGTGCCAGCAGCTTAGGATGGACAGATACGCAGTATTTT. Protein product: CASSLGWTDTQYF.

CDR3 sequence reads: CASSEQGVANYGYTF. CDR3 nucleotide sequence: TGTGCCAGCAGCGAACAGGGAGTTGCTAACTATGGCTACACCTTC. This chain uses TRBV2 with TRBJ1-2, with D perhaps matching TRBD1 (6 bases). The V gene's germline CDR1 is SNHLY and CDR2 FYNNEI. This CDR3 is built from 15 residues. The V end lost 6 bases, the J end lost 0 bases, and 14 bases lay between the germline ends.

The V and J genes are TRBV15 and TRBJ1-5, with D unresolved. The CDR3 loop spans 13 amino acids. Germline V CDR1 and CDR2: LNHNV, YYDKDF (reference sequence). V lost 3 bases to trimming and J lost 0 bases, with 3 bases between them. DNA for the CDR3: TGTGCCACCAGCAGCGATAGCAATCAGCCCCAGCATTTT. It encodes CATSSDSNQPQHF.

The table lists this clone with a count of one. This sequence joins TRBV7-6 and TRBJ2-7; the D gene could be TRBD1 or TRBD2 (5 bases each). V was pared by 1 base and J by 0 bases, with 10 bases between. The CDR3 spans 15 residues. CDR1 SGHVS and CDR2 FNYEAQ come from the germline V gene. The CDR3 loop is CASSLGGIHSYEQYF. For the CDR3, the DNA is TGTGCCAGCAGCTTAGGGGGGATCCACTCCTACGAGCAGTACTTC. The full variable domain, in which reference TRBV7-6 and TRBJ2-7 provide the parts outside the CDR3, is GAGVSQSPRYKVTKRGQDVALRCDPISGHVSLYWYRQALGQGPEFLTYFNYEAQQDKSGLPNDRFSAERPEGSISTLTIQRTEQRDSAMYRCASSLGGIHSYEQYFGPGTRLTVT.

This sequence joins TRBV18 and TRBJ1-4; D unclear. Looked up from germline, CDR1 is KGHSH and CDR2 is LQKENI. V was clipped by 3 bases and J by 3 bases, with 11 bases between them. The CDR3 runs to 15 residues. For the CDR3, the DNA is TGTGCCAGCTCACCGGTGGGGTGGGCTAATGAAAAACTGTTTTTT. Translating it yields CASSPVGWANEKLFF. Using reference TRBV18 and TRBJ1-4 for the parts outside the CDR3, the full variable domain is NAGVMQNPRHLVRRRGQEARLRCSPMKGHSHVYWYRQLPEEGLKFMVYLQKENIIDESGMPKERFSAEFPKEGPSILRIQQVVRGDSAAYFCASSPVGWANEKLFFGSGTQLSVL.

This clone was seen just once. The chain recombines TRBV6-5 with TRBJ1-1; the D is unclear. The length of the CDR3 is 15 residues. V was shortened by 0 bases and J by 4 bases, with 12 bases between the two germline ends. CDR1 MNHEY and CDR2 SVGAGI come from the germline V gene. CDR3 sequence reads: CASSYSTEAATEAFF. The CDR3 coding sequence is TGTGCCAGCAGTTACTCCACGGAAGCGGCCACTGAAGCTTTCTTT.

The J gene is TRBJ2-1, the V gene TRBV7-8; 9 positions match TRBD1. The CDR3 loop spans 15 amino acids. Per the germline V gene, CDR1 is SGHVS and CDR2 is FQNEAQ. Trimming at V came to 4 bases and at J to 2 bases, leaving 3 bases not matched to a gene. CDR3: CASSYDRGAYNEQFF. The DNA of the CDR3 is TGTGCCAGCAGCTACGACAGGGGGGCCTACAATGAGCAGTTCTTC. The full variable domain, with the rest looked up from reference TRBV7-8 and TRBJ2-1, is GAGVSQSPRYKVAKRGQDVALRCDPISGHVSLFWYQQALGQGPEFLTYFQNEAQLDKSGLPSDRFFAERPEGSVSTLKIQRTQQEDSAVYLCASSYDRGAYNEQFFGPGTRLTVL.

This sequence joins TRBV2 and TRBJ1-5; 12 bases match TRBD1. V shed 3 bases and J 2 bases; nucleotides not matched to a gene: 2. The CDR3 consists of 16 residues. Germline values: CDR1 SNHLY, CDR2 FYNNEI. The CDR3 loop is CASSDGTGGGNQPQHF. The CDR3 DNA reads TGTGCCAGCAGTGATGGGACAGGGGGCGGCAATCAGCCCCAGCATTTT.

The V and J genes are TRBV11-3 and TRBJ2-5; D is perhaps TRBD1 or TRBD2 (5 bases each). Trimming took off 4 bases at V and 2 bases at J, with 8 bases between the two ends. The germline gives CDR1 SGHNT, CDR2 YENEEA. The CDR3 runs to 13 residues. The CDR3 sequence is CASSWDGQETQYF. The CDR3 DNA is TGTGCCAGCAGCTGGGACGGGCAAGAGACCCAGTACTTC. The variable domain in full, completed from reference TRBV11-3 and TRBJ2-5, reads EAGVVQSPRYKIIEKKQPVAFWCNPISGHNTLYWYLQNLGQGPELLIRYENEEAVDDSQLPKDRFSAERLKGVDSTLKIQPAELGDSAVYLCASSWDGQETQYFGPGTRLLVL.

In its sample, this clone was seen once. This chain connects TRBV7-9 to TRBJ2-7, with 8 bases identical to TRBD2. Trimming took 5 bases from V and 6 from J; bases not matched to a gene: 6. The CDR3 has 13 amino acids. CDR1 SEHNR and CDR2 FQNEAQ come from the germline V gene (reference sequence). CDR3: CASSRPGGIEQYF. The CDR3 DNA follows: TGTGCCAGCAGCCGACCGGGGGGGATCGAGCAGTACTTC.

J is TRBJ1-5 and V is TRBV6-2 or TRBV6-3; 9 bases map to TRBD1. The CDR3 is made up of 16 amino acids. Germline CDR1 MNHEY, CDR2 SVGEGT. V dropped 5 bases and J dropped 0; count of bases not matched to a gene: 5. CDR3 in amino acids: CASSRHRGLSNQPQHF. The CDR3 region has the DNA TGTGCCAGCAGTAGACACAGGGGGCTTAGCAATCAGCCCCAGCATTTT.

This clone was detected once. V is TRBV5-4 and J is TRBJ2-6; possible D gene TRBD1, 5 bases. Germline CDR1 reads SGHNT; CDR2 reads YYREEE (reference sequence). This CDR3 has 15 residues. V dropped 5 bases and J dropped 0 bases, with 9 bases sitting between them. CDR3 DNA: TGTGCCAGCAGTTTCGACAGCTCTGGGGCCAACGTCCTGACTTTC. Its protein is CASSFDSSGANVLTF.

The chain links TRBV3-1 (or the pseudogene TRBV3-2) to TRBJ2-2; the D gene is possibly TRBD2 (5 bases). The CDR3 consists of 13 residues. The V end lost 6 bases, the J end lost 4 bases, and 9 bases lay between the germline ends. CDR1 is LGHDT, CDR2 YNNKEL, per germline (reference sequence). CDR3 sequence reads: CASRLDFTGELFF. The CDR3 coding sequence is TGTGCCAGCAGACTAGACTTCACCGGGGAGCTGTTTTTT.

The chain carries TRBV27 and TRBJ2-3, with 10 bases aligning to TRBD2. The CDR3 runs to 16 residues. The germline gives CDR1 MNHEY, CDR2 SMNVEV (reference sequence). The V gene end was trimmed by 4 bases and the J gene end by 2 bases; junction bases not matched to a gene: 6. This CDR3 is CASSSMLAGATDTQYF. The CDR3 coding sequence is TGTGCCAGCAGTTCCATGCTAGCGGGGGCCACAGATACGCAGTATTTT.

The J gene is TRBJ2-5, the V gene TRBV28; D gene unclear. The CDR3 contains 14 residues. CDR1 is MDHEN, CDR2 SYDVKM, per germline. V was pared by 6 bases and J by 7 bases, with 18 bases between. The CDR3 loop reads CASRPMRHGLTQYF. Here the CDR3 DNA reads TGTGCCAGCAGGCCTATGAGACACGGGTTGACCCAGTACTTC.

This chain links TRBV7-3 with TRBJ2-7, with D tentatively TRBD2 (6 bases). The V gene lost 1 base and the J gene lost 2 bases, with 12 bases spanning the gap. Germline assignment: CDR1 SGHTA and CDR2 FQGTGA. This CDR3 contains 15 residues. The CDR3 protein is CASSLMGGVAYEQYF. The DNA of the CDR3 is TGTGCCAGCAGCTTAATGGGCGGGGTCGCCTACGAGCAGTACTTC.

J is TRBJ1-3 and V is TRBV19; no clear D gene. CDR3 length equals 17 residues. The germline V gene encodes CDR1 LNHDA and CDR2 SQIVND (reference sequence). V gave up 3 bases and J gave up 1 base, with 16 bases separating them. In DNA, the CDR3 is TGTGCCAGTAGTATTGCGGCCATCGGGAGGTCTGGAAACACCATATATTTT. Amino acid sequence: CASSIAAIGRSGNTIYF.

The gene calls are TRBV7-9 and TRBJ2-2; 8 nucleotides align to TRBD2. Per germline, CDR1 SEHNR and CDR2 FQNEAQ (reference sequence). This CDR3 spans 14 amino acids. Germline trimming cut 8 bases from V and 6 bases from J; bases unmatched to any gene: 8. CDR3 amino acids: CASRDGLAAGELFF. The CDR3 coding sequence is TGTGCCAGCCGAGACGGACTAGCTGCCGGGGAGCTGTTTTTT.